Listed here are 5 T cell receptor beta chains from one sample, sequenced in a study of regulatory T cells in long-lasting Graves disease. TCR beta libraries were built with iRepertoire HTBI primers and Arm-PCR of CDR3 regions. TCRdb fed the multiplex PCR reads into MiXCR, producing one record per CDR3 protein. The data show around 460,000 distinct CDR3 sequences, with under 25% seen just once and roughly 7% held by the top ten. Time point of the sample: persistent/refractory GD, antithyroid drugs over 5 years with positive TRAb. With RNA extracted from PBMCs as input, the TCR library was made. Sequencing used peripheral blood mononuclear cells (PBMCs), obtained when the disease was refractory, from a patient treated with antithyroid drugs. The source is a female donor with Graves disease.

This clonotype was seen a few times. The rearrangement links TRBV12-3 or TRBV12-4 to TRBJ1-3; TRBD1 matches at 7 bases. Losses at the gene ends were 1 base for V and 3 bases for J; bases not matched to a gene: 9. The CDR3 totals 17 residues. CDR3 coding DNA: TGTGCCAGCAGTTTAGACATGAGGGGGCTGGTTGGAAACACCATATATTTT. This sequence encodes CASSLDMRGLVGNTIYF.

This clonotype occurred a few times. The chain couples TRBV5-6 to TRBJ1-1; possibly TRBD1 for D (5 bases). CDR1 SGHDT and CDR2 YYEEEE come from the germline V gene. V lost 4 bases and J 3 bases, leaving 16 bases between the germline ends. This CDR3 has 15 residues. CDR3 nucleotide sequence: TGTGCCAGCAGCCGGGGGGGACTAACGTACACTGAAGCTTTCTTT. Protein sequence: CASSRGGLTYTEAFF. The full variable domain, completed using reference TRBV5-6 and TRBJ1-1, is DAGVTQSPTHLIKTRGQQVTLRCSPKSGHDTVSWYQQALGQGPQFIFQYYEEEERQRGNFPDRFSGHQFPNYSSELNVNALLLGDSALYLCASSRGGLTYTEAFFGQGTRLTVV.

This clonotype was detected a few times. The chain couples TRBV28 to TRBJ1-5; no clear D. CDR3 length equals 11 residues. Trimming cost V 4 bases and J 11 bases, with 9 bases left between them. The germline CDR1 and CDR2 sequences are MDHEN and SYDVKM. The CDR3 sequence is CASSSPGSQHF. CDR3 DNA: TGTGCCAGCAGTTCCCCGGGTTCCCAGCATTTT.

This clonotype was seen ten or more times. J is TRBJ2-7 and V is TRBV2; D is perhaps TRBD1 or TRBD2 (5 bases each). V lost 3 bases and J lost 2, with 11 bases in between. CDR3 length: 14 amino acids. The V gene's germline CDR1 is SNHLY and CDR2 FYNNEI. The CDR3 DNA sequence: TGTGCCAGCAGTGATAGTCGGGGCCCCTACGAGCAGTACTTC. It specifies CASSDSRGPYEQYF. Full variable domain (rest looked up from reference TRBV2 and TRBJ2-7): EPEVTQTPSHQVTQMGQEVILRCVPISNHLYFYWYRQILGQKVEFLVSFYNNEISEKSEIFDDQFSVERPDGSNFTLKIRSTKLEDSAMYFCASSDSRGPYEQYFGPGTRLTVT.

This clonotype was seen ten or more times. V gene TRBV6-1 combines with J gene TRBJ1-4; D is possibly TRBD1 (6 bases). The CDR3 runs 13 residues. Germline CDR1 and CDR2: MNHNS and SASEGT. V was pared by 4 bases and J by 10 bases, with 13 bases between. CDR3 residues: CASSATGWGKLFF. DNA of the CDR3: TGTGCCAGCAGTGCCACAGGGTGGGGAAAACTGTTTTTT.